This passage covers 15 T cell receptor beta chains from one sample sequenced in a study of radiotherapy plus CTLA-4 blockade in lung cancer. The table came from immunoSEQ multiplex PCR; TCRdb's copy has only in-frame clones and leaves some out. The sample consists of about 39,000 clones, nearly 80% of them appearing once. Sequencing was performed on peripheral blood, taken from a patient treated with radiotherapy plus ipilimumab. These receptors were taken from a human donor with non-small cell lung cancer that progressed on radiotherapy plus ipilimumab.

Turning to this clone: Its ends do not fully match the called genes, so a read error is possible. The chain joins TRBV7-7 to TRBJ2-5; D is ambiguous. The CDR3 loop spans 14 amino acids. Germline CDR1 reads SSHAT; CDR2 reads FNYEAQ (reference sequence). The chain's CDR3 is CASSPSGWAETQYF. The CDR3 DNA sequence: TGTGCTAGCAGCCCCTCAGGCTGGGCAGAGACCCAGTACTTC.

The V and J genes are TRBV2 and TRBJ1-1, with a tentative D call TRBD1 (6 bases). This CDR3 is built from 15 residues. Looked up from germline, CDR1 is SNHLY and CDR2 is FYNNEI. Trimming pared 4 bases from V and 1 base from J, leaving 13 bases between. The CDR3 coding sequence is TGTGCCAGCAGTGTAAGTTGGACAGAGAACACTGAAGCTTTCTTT. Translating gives CASSVSWTENTEAFF.

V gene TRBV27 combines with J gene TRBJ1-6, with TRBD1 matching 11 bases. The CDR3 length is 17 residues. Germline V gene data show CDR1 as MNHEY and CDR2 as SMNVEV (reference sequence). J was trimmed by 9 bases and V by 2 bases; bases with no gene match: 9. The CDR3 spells CASSLGRTGGVRSPLHF. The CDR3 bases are TGTGCCAGCAGTTTAGGAAGGACAGGGGGCGTTCGTTCACCCCTCCACTTT.

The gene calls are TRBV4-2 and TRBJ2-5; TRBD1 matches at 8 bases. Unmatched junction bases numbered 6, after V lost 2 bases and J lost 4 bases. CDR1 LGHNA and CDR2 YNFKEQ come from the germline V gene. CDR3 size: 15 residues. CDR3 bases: TGTGCCAGCAGCCAACAGGACAGGGACGGAGAGACCCAGTACTTC. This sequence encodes CASSQQDRDGETQYF.

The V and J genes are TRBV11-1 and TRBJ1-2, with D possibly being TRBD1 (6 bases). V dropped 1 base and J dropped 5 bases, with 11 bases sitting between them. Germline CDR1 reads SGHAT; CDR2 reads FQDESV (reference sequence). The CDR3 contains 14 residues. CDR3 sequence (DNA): TGTGCCAGCAGCTTAGGTCAGGGGATTTATGGCTACACCTTC. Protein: CASSLGQGIYGYTF.

Here the CDR3 reads CASSGSGYPYEQYF. For the CDR3, the DNA is TGCGCCAGCAGCGGATCAGGCTACCCCTACGAGCAGTACTTC. The chain links TRBV5-1 to TRBJ2-7, with D unresolved. Looked up from germline, CDR1 is SGHRS and CDR2 is YFSETQ. This CDR3 comprises 14 residues. Trimming pared 4 bases from V and 2 bases from J, leaving 13 bases between.

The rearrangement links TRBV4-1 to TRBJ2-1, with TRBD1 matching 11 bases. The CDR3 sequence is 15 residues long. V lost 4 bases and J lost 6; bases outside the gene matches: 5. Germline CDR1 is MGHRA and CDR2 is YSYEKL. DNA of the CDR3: TGCGCCAGCAGCCTATCCGGGACAGGGGGCAATGAGCAGTTCTTC. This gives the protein CASSLSGTGGNEQFF.

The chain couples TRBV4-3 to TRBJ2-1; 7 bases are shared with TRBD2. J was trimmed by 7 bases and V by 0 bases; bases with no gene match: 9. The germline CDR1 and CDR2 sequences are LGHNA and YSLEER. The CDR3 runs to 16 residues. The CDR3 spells CASSQDGRTSVNEQFF. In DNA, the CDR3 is TGCGCCAGCAGCCAAGATGGACGGACTAGTGTTAATGAGCAGTTCTTC.

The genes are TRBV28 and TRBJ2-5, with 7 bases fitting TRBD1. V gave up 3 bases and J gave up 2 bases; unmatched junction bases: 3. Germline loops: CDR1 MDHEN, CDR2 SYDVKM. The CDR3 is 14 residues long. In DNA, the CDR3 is TGTGCCAGCAGTTTCCCGGGACAGCAAGAGACCCAGTACTTC. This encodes CASSFPGQQETQYF.

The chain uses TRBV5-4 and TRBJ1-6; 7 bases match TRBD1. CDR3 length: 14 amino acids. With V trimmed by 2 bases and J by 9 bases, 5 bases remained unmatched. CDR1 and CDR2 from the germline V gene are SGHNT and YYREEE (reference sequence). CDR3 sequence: CASSLGQAASPLHF. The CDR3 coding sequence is TGTGCCAGCAGCTTAGGACAGGCCGCTTCACCCCTCCACTTT.

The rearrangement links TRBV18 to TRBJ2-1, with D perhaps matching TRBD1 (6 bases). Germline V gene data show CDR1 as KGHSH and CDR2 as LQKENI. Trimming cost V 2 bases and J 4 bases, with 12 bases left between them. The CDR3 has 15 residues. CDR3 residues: CASSPDEGHYNEQFF. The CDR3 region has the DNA TGTGCCAGCTCACCAGATGAGGGACATTACAATGAGCAGTTCTTC.

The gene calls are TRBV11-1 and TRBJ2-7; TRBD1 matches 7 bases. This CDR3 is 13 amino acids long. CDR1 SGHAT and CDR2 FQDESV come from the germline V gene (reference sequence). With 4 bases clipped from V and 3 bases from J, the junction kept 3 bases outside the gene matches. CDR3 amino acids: CASSSQGSYEQYF. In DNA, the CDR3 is TGTGCCAGCAGCTCACAGGGGAGCTACGAGCAGTACTTC.

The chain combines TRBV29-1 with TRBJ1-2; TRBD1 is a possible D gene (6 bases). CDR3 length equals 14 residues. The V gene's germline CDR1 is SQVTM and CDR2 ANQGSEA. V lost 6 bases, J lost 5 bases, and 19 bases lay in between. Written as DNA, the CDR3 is TGCAGCGTCATTCCAGGGGCAGGGTTGTATGGCTACACCTTC. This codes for CSVIPGAGLYGYTF.

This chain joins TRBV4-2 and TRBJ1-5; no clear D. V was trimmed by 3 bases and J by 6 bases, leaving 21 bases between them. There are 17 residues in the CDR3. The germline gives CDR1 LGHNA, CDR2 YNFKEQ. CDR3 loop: CASSQREGWAGSQPQHF. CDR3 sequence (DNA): TGTGCCAGCAGCCAGCGGGAGGGCTGGGCGGGATCTCAGCCCCAGCATTTT.

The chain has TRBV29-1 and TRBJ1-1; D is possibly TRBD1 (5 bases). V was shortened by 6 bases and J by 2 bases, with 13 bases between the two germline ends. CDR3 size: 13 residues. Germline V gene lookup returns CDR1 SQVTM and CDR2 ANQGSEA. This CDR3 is CSVAGMGNTEAFF. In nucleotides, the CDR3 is TGCAGCGTCGCAGGGATGGGAAACACTGAAGCTTTCTTT.